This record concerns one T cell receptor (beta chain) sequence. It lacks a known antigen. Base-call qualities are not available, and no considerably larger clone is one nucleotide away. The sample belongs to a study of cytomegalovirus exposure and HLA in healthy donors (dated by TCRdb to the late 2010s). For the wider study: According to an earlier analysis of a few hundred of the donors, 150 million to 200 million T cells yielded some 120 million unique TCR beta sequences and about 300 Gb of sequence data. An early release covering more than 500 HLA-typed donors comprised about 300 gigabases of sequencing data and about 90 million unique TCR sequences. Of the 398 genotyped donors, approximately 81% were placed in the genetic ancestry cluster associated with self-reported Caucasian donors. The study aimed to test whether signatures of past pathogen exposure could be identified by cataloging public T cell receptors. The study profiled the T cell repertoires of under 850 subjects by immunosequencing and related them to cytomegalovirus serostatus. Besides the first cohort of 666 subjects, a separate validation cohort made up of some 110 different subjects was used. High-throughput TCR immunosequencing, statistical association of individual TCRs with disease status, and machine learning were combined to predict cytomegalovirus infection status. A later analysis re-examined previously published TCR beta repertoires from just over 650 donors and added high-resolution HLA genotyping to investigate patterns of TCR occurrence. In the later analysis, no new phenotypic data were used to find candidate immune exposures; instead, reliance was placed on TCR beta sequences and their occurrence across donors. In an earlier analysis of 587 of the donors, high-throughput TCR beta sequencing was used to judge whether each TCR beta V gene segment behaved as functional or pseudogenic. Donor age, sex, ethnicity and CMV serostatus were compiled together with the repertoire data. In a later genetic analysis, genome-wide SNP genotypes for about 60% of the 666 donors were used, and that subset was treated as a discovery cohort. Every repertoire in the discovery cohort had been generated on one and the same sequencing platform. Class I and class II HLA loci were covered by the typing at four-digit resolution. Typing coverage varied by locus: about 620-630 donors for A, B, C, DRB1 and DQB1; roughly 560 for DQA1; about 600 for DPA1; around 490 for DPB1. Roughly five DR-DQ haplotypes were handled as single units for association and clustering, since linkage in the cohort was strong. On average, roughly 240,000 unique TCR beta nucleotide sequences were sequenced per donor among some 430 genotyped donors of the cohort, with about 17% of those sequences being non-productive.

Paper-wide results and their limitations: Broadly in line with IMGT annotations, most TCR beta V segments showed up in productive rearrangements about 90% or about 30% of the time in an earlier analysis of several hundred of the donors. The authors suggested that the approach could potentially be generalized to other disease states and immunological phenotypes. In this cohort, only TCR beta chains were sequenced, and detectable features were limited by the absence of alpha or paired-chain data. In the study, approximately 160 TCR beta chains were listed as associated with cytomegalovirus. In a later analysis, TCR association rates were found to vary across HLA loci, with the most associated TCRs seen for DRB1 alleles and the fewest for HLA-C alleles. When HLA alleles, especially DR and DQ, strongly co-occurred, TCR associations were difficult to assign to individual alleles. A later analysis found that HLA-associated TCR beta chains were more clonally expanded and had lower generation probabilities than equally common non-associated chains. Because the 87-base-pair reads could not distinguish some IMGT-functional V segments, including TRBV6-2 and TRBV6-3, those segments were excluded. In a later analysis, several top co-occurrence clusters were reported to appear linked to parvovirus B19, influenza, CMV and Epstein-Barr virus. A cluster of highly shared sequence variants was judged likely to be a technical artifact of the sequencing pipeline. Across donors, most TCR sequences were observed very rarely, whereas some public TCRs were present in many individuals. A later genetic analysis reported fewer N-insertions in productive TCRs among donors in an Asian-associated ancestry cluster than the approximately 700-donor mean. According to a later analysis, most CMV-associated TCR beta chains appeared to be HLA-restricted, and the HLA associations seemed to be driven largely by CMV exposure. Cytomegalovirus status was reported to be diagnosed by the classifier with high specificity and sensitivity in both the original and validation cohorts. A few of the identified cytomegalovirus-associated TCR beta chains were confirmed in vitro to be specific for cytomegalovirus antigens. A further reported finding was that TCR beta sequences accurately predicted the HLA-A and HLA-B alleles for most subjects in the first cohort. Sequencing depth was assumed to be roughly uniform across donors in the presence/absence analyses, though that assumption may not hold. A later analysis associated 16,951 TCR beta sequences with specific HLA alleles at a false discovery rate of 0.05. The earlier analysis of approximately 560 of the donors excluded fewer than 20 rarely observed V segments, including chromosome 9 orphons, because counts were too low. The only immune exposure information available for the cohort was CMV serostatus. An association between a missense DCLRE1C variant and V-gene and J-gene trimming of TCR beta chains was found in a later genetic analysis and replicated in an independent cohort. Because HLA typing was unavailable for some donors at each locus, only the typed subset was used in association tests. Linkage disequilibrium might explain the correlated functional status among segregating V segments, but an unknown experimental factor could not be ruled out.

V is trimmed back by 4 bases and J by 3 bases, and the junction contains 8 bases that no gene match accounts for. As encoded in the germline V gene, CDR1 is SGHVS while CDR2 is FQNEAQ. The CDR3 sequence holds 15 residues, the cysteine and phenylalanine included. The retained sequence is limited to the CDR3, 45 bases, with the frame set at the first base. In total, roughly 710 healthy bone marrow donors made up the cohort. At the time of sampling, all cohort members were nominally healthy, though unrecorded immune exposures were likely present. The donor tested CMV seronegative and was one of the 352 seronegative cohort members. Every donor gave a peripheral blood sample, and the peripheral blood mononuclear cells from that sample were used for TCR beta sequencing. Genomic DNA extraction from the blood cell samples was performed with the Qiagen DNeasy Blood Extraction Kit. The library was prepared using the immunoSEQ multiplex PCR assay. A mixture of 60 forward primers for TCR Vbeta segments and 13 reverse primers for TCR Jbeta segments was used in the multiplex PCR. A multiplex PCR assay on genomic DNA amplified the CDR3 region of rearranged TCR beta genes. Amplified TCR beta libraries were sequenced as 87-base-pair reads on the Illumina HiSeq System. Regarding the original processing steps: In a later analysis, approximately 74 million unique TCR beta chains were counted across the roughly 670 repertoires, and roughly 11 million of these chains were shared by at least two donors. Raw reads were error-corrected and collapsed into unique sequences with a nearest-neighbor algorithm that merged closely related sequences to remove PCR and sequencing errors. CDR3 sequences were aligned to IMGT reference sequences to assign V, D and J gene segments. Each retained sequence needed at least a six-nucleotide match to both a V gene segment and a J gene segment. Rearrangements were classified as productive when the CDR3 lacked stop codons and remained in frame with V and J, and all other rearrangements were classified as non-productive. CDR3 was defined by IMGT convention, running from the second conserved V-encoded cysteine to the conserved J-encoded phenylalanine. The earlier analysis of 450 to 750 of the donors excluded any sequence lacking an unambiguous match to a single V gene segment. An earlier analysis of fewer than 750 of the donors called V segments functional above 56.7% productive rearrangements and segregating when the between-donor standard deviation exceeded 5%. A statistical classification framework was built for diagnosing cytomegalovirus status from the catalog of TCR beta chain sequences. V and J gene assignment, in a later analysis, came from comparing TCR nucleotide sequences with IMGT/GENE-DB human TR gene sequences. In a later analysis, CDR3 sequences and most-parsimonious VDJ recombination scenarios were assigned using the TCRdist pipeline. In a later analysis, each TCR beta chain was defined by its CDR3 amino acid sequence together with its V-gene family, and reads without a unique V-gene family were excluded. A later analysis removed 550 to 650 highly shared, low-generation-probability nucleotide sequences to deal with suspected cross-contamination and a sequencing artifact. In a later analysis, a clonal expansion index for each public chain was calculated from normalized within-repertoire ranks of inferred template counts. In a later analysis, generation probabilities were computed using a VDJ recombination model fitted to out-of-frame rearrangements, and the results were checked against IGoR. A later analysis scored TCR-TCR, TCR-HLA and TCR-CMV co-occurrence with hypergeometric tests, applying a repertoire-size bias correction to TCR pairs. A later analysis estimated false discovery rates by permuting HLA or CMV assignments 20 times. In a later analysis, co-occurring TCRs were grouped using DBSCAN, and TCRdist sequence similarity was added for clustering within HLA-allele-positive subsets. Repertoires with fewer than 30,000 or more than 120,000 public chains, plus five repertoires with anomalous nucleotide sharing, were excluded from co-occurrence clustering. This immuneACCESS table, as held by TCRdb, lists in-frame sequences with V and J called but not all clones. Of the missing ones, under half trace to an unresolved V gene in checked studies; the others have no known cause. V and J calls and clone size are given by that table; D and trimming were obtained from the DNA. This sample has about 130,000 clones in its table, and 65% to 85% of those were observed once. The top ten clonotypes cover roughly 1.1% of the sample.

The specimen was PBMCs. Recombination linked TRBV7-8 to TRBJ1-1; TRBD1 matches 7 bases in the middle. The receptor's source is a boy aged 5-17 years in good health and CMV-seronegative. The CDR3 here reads CASSSTGEIDTEAFF. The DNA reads TGTGCCAGCAGCTCTACAGGGGAGATCGACACTGAAGCTTTCTTT.